A single sample is the source of the 22 T cell receptor beta chains below, sequenced in a study of cytomegalovirus exposure and HLA in healthy donors. The PCR contained 60 Vbeta and 13 Jbeta primers. TCRdb's table, derived via immunoSEQ multiplex PCR, lists solely in-frame clones and lacks some. This table has some 100,000 clones, approximately 70% appearing once. Sample: PBMCs. Receptors originate from a woman between 50 and 59 years old in good health and CMV-seropositive.

V gene TRBV7-9 combines with J gene TRBJ2-2; no reliable D call. The CDR3 extends over 15 amino acids. V was clipped by 4 bases and J by 5 bases, with 14 bases between them. CDR1 SEHNR and CDR2 FQNEAQ come from the germline V gene (reference sequence). CDR3 sequence reads: CASSSPTRTTGELFF. The CDR3 DNA sequence: TGTGCCAGCAGCTCTCCGACAAGAACTACCGGGGAGCTGTTTTTT.

The chain couples TRBV29-1 to TRBJ1-1; TRBD1 agrees at 9 bases. The CDR3 is 16 amino acids. V dropped 6 bases and J dropped 2; count of bases not matched to a gene: 13. Looked up from germline, CDR1 is SQVTM and CDR2 is ANQGSEA. This chain's CDR3 is CSVPSMGDRDNTEAFF. DNA for the CDR3: TGCAGCGTCCCCTCGATGGGGGACAGGGATAACACTGAAGCTTTCTTT. The variable domain in full, with the rest retrieved from reference TRBV29-1 and TRBJ1-1, is SAVISQKPSRDICQRGTSLTIQCQVDSQVTMMFWYRQQPGQSLTLIATANQGSEATYESGFVIDKFPISRPNLTFSTLTVSNMSPEDSSIYLCSVPSMGDRDNTEAFFGQGTRLTVV.

The chain carries TRBV28 and TRBJ2-4; 7 bases fit TRBD1. Germline lookup yields CDR1 MDHEN and CDR2 SYDVKM. With V trimmed by 8 bases and J by 0 bases, 7 bases remained unmatched. The CDR3 loop spans 15 amino acids. The CDR3 nucleotides are TGTGCCAGCCGGGGACAGTTACTAGCCAAAAACATTCAGTACTTC. Translated, it gives CASRGQLLAKNIQYF.

This rearrangement joins TRBV28 to TRBJ1-1; TRBD1 might be the D (5 bases). The CDR3 totals 15 residues. Trimming took off 6 bases at V and 0 bases at J, with 14 bases between the two ends. Looked up from germline, CDR1 is MDHEN and CDR2 is SYDVKM. DNA of the CDR3: TGTGCCAGCAGCCCTTGGGGCAACATGAACACTGAAGCTTTCTTT. It is translated as CASSPWGNMNTEAFF.

A few counts support this clone. The junction shows a germline mismatch at one end, possibly a read error. The chain links TRBV7-7 to TRBJ2-1, with TRBD2 matching 7 bases. This CDR3 spans 16 amino acids. The germline V gene has CDR1 SSHAT and CDR2 FNYEAQ (reference sequence). Here the CDR3 reads CASSHALAESYNEQFF. For the CDR3, the DNA is TGTGCTAGCAGCCACGCCCTAGCGGAGTCCTACAATGAGCAGTTCTTC.

This clone came up a few times. The CDR3 coding sequence is TGTGCCAGCAGCTTATGGGACAGTCGGTACGAGCAGTACTTC. This gives the protein CASSLWDSRYEQYF. This chain connects TRBV7-2 to TRBJ2-7; TRBD1 aligns across 7 bases. The V and J ends lost 2 bases and 4 bases, in that order; junction bases with no gene match: 5. This CDR3 region has 14 residues. Germline values: CDR1 SGHTA, CDR2 FQGNSA.

The V gene is TRBV5-4, the J gene TRBJ2-2; 10 nucleotides match TRBD2. The germline V gene has CDR1 SGHNT and CDR2 YYREEE (reference sequence). There are 17 residues in the CDR3. The junction had 10 bases not matched to a gene; V was cut back by 4 bases and J by 4 bases. Written as DNA, the CDR3 is TGTGCCAGCAGCCCCACCCCTAGCGGGAGTGGCACCGGGGAGCTGTTTTTT. Amino acids: CASSPTPSGSGTGELFF.

As DNA, the CDR3 is TGTGCCAGCAGCACACGAAGCGTCGGCACAGATACGCAGTATTTT. Encoded protein: CASSTRSVGTDTQYF. J is TRBJ2-3 and V is TRBV7-2, with D uncertain. The CDR3 sequence is 15 residues long. Looked up from germline, CDR1 is SGHTA and CDR2 is FQGNSA. Trimming shortened V by 5 bases and J by 1 base, and 13 bases separated the two germline ends.

This clone came up once. The chain recombines TRBV5-1 with TRBJ1-1; 10 nucleotides agree with TRBD1. The CDR3 is 15 amino acids. CDR1 is SGHRS, CDR2 YFSETQ, per germline. J was trimmed by 3 bases and V by 3 bases; bases with no gene match: 5. The CDR3 nucleotides are TGCGCCAGCAGCTCAGGACAGGGGGAATACACTGAAGCTTTCTTT. Protein product: CASSSGQGEYTEAFF.

The V gene is TRBV10-1, the J gene TRBJ2-7; 8 bases align to TRBD2. This CDR3 is 15 amino acids long. CDR1 and CDR2 (germline): WNHNN, SYGVQD (reference sequence). The V segment lost 3 bases and the J segment 3 bases; nucleotides outside the gene matches: 7. Here the CDR3 DNA reads TGCGCCAGCAGTGAACCAGCGGGGGACGTCTACGAGCAGTACTTC. Its translation is CASSEPAGDVYEQYF.

This clone has only a few counts. This chain joins TRBV28 and TRBJ2-5; D is ambiguous. This CDR3 comprises 12 residues. Germline V gene lookup returns CDR1 MDHEN and CDR2 SYDVKM. Trimming cost V 2 bases and J 5 bases, with 6 bases left between them. The CDR3 reads CASSLLFETQYF. Written as DNA, the CDR3 is TGTGCCAGCAGTTTACTATTCGAGACCCAGTACTTC.

The chain combines TRBV4-3 with TRBJ2-3; D possibly corresponds to TRBD2 (5 bases). Germline V gene sequence: CDR1 LGHNA, CDR2 YSLEER. CDR3 length equals 15 residues. Trimming left V 5 bases short and J 1 base short, with 13 bases between. CDR3 nucleotides: TGCGCCAGCAGCTTAGAGTGGCGGGGCACAGATACGCAGTATTTT. Amino acids: CASSLEWRGTDTQYF.

This clone was found a few times. The chain links TRBV5-4 to TRBJ1-2, with TRBD1 as a possible D gene (5 bases). Germline-derived CDR1 and CDR2 are SGHNT and YYREEE (reference sequence). Trimming left V 4 bases short and J 3 bases short, with 13 bases between. The CDR3 spans 14 residues. CDR3 nucleotide sequence: TGTGCCAGCAGCGGGGGGGGTCTAGACTATGGCTACACCTTC. It specifies CASSGGGLDYGYTF.

Remarks on this clone: Relative to the germline gene, one junction end is altered; a read error may explain this. The rearrangement links TRBV7-9 to TRBJ2-1; D perhaps matches TRBD2 (5 bases). Germline values: CDR1 SEHNR, CDR2 FQNEAQ (reference sequence). This CDR3 contains 11 residues. The CDR3 region has the DNA TGTTCCAGCAGCTTATCTAGCCCTCGGATCTTC. It translates to CSSSLSSPRIF.

The V gene is TRBV5-1, the J gene TRBJ1-5; TRBD1 might be the D (5 bases). From germline, CDR1 is SGHRS and CDR2 YFSETQ. The V end was cut by 5 bases, the J end by 2 bases, with 14 bases between. The CDR3 is 15 residues long. CDR3 loop: CASSLGAAGNQPQHF. CDR3 DNA sequence: TGCGCCAGCAGTCTTGGGGCCGCGGGCAATCAGCCCCAGCATTTT.

This clone came up a few times. This sequence joins TRBV28 and TRBJ2-2; 8 bases line up with TRBD1. The CDR3 runs 16 residues. Per germline, CDR1 MDHEN and CDR2 SYDVKM. Losses at the gene ends were 5 bases for V and 1 base for J; bases not matched to a gene: 6. The CDR3 nucleotides read TGTGCCAGCAGTCTCAGGGGGCGTAGGAACACCGGGGAGCTGTTTTTT. Its protein product is CASSLRGRRNTGELFF.

The chain combines TRBV9 with TRBJ2-5, with 11 nucleotides matching TRBD2. CDR3 length: 16 amino acids. Germline CDR1 reads SGDLS; CDR2 reads YYNGEE. Germline trimming cut 4 bases from V and 3 bases from J; bases unmatched to any gene: 8. CDR3 in DNA: TGTGCCAGCAGCATTAGCGGGAGGGCCACGAAAGAGACCCAGTACTTC. This translates into CASSISGRATKETQYF.

The rearrangement uses TRBV18 and TRBJ2-7; perhaps TRBD2 as D (6 bases). The germline V and J ends were trimmed by 4 bases and 0 bases, with 19 bases remaining between them. This CDR3 is 17 amino acids long. Looked up from germline, CDR1 is KGHSH and CDR2 is LQKENI. Here the CDR3 reads CASSRSGGAVLSYEQYF. The CDR3 DNA reads as TGTGCCAGCTCACGTTCCGGAGGGGCGGTACTCTCCTACGAGCAGTACTTC.

The J gene is TRBJ2-6, the V gene TRBV19, with D perhaps TRBD2 (5 bases). CDR3 length: 18 amino acids. V was pared by 0 bases and J by 0 bases, with 12 bases between. The V gene's germline CDR1 is LNHDA and CDR2 SQIVND (reference sequence). CDR3 sequence reads: CASSIDVPGSSGANVLTF. The CDR3 nucleotides are TGTGCCAGTAGTATAGATGTTCCGGGAAGCTCTGGGGCCAACGTCCTGACTTTC.

The V call is TRBV6-5, the J call TRBJ2-6; a weak D match, TRBD1 (6 bases). Germline loops: CDR1 MNHEY, CDR2 SVGAGI. Deletions cut 6 bases from V and 5 bases from J, with 11 bases between. The CDR3 consists of 14 residues. The CDR3 nucleotides read TGTGCCAGCAGAGGGACACAACGGGCCAACGTCCTGACTTTC. This encodes CASRGTQRANVLTF.

This chain uses TRBV10-1 with TRBJ2-1, with TRBD2 matching 16 bases. The germline V gene has CDR1 WNHNN and CDR2 SYGVQD (reference sequence). V gave up 4 bases and J gave up 13 bases; unmatched junction bases: 4. The CDR3 has 14 residues. Here the CDR3 reads CASSGGLAGGVQFF. The CDR3 DNA follows: TGCGCCAGCAGTGGGGGACTAGCGGGAGGGGTACAGTTCTTC.

This clone came up a few times. CDR3 nucleotides: TGCAGCGCCGAGACAGGGTATCTTGAAGCTTTCTTT. Its protein product is CSAETGYLEAFF. V gene TRBV29-1 combines with J gene TRBJ1-1; 7 bases agree with TRBD1. After removal of 7 bases from V and 7 bases from J, the junction contained 9 bases not matched to a gene. The CDR3 runs to 12 residues. The germline gives CDR1 SQVTM, CDR2 ANQGSEA.